The 2 T cell receptor beta chains below come from one sample, sequenced in a study of T cell changes during pregnancy in multiple sclerosis. Assay used: immunoSEQ multiplex PCR; TCRdb lists only in-frame clones, some missing. This table holds 70,000 or so clones, around 94% found once. The sequencing used peripheral blood, collected in the third trimester of pregnancy. The receptors come from a female donor in good health, enrolled as a control in a pregnancy study.

The V gene is TRBV10-1, the J gene TRBJ2-1, with 7 bases aligning to TRBD1. The ends lost 0 bases at V and 7 bases at J; junction bases unmatched: 6. The CDR3 totals 15 residues. Germline V gene data show CDR1 as WNHNN and CDR2 as SYGVQD (reference sequence). This CDR3 is CASSESRQGTNEQFF. DNA for the CDR3: TGCGCCAGCAGTGAGTCTAGACAGGGAACGAATGAGCAGTTCTTC.

The gene calls are TRBV5-1 and TRBJ2-7, with a tentative D call TRBD1 (5 bases). Germline V gene data show CDR1 as SGHRS and CDR2 as YFSETQ. This CDR3 region has 13 residues. V was trimmed by 4 bases and J by 2 bases, leaving 10 bases between them. In nucleotides, the CDR3 is TGCGCCAGCAGCATGACAGTTCCCTACGAGCAGTACTTC. Translating gives CASSMTVPYEQYF.